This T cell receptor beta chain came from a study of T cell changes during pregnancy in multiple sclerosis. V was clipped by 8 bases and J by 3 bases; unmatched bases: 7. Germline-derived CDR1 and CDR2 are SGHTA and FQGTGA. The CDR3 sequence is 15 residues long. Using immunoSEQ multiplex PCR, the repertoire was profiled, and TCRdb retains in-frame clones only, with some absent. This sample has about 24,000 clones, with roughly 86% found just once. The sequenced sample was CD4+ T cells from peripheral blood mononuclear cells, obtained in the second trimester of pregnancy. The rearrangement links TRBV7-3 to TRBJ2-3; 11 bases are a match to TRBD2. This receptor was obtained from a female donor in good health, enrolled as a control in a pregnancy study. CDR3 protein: CASGLAGGPTDTQYF. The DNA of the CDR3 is TGTGCCAGCGGGTTAGCGGGAGGGCCGACAGATACGCAGTATTTT.